This T cell receptor (beta chain) was captured in a study of blood T cell repertoires in COVID-19. The germline V gene has CDR1 MNHEY and CDR2 SVGAGI. CDR3 size: 14 residues. Trimming took 5 bases from V and 3 from J, leaving 8 bases between them. TCRdb's copy holds only in-frame clones and misses some; the assay was immunoSEQ multiplex PCR. The sample holds more than 60,000 clones, more than 70% seen once. The receptor comes from a man in his fifties or sixties with active or convalescent COVID-19. The sequenced material came from peripheral blood. The V call is TRBV6-5, the J call TRBJ1-6; no firm D call. CDR3 sequence: CASSPPGYNSPLHF. Here the CDR3 DNA reads TGTGCCAGCAGTCCACCGGGCTATAATTCACCCCTCCACTTT.